The 9 T cell receptor beta chains below were found in one sample sequenced in a study of cytomegalovirus exposure and HLA in healthy donors. The study ran its PCR with 60 Vbeta and 13 Jbeta primers. Produced via immunoSEQ multiplex PCR; TCRdb's table is partial and in-frame only. The table lists approximately 160,000 clones, around 68% of them singletons. The specimen sequenced was PBMCs. These receptors were obtained from a woman in her forties in good health and CMV-seropositive.

The chain joins TRBV19 to TRBJ1-2, with TRBD1 matching 7 bases. Germline values: CDR1 LNHDA, CDR2 SQIVND (reference sequence). Losses at the gene ends were 5 bases for V and 7 bases for J; bases not matched to a gene: 4. CDR3 length equals 12 residues. CDR3 nucleotides: TGTGCCAGTAGTTACTACAGGGGTGGCTACACCTTC. It encodes CASSYYRGGYTF. Full variable domain (missing parts from reference TRBV19 and TRBJ1-2): DGGITQSPKYLFRKEGQNVTLSCEQNLNHDAMYWYRQDPGQGLRLIYYSQIVNDFQKGDIAEGYSVSREKKESFPLTVTSAQKNPTAFYLCASSYYRGGYTFGSGTRLTVV.

The genes are TRBV6-5 and TRBJ1-2; D is perhaps TRBD1 (6 bases). Trimming cost V 5 bases and J 4 bases, with 17 bases left between them. CDR1 is MNHEY, CDR2 SVGAGI, per germline. The CDR3 is 15 residues long. The chain's CDR3 is CASSRGLGDAYGYTF. The CDR3 bases are TGTGCCAGCAGTAGGGGGTTAGGGGATGCCTATGGCTACACCTTC.

This chain joins TRBV28 and TRBJ1-1, with D possibly matching TRBD1 (6 bases). Deletions cut 3 bases from V and 0 bases from J, with 23 bases between. The CDR3 totals 19 residues. CDR1 MDHEN and CDR2 SYDVKM come from the germline V gene. In DNA form, the CDR3 reads TGTGCCAGCAGTTTTCTCGTGAGAGGGAGGGGGACACTGAACACTGAAGCTTTCTTT. It specifies CASSFLVRGRGTLNTEAFF.

The chain recombines TRBV4-3 with TRBJ2-2, with D unclear. Trimming left V 0 bases short and J 0 bases short, with 5 bases between. This CDR3 comprises 15 residues. Per the germline V gene, CDR1 is LGHNA and CDR2 is YSLEER. CDR3 sequence reads: CASSQDLTNTGELFF. Written as DNA, the CDR3 is TGCGCCAGCAGCCAAGATTTAACGAACACCGGGGAGCTGTTTTTT.

The rearrangement uses TRBV12-5 and TRBJ2-5; 11 nucleotides agree with TRBD2. With V trimmed by 6 bases and J by 5 bases, 8 bases remained unmatched. From germline, CDR1 is LGHNT and CDR2 FRNRAP. CDR3 size: 15 residues. CDR3 in DNA: TGTGCTAGTGGGGGTAGCGGGGGGGTGGTTGAGACCCAGTACTTC. It translates to CASGGSGGVVETQYF.

This chain connects TRBV7-9 to TRBJ2-6; maybe TRBD2 (6 bases). Deletions cut 7 bases from V and 0 bases from J, with 7 bases between. CDR1 and CDR2 (germline): SEHNR, FQNEAQ (reference sequence). This CDR3 has 14 residues. CDR3 bases: TGTGCCAGCACCGGGAGCTCTGGGGCCAACGTCCTGACTTTC. Residues: CASTGSSGANVLTF.

This rearrangement joins TRBV6-5 to TRBJ1-1; no clear D. Trimming took off 7 bases at V and 5 bases at J, with 14 bases between the two ends. Germline loops: CDR1 MNHEY, CDR2 SVGAGI. This CDR3 has 13 amino acids. CDR3 sequence (DNA): TGTGCCAGCATACACCCCCCGGGGACTGAAGCTTTCTTT. The encoded protein is CASIHPPGTEAFF.

Comment on this clone: Mismatch with germline at one junction end may stem from a read error. The J gene is TRBJ1-2, the V gene TRBV2, with 7 bases aligning to TRBD1. There are 15 residues in the CDR3. Per germline, CDR1 SNHLY and CDR2 FYNNEI. Written as DNA, the CDR3 is TGTGCCAGCAGGGAAGACCTCGGGACAGTCTATGGCTACCCCTTC. It codes for CASREDLGTVYGYPF. Together with reference TRBV2 and TRBJ1-2, the CDR3 gives the full variable domain: EPEVTQTPSHQVTQMGQEVILRCVPISNHLYFYWYRQILGQKVEFLVSFYNNEISEKSEIFDDQFSVERPDGSNFTLKIRSTKLEDSAMYFCASREDLGTVYGYPFGSGTRLTVV.

V usage is TRBV6-1 and J usage is TRBJ1-1; D gene uncertain. The CDR3 is 12 residues long. Germline assignment: CDR1 MNHNS and CDR2 SASEGT. The V end lost 2 bases, the J end lost 11 bases, and 12 bases lay between the germline ends. In nucleotides, the CDR3 is TGTGCCAGCAGTGAATATAGGTGGGAGGCTTTCTTT. It is translated as CASSEYRWEAFF.